A selection of T cell receptor beta chains follows, all from one sample in a study of shared clonotypes between healthy human individuals. Using immunoSEQ multiplex PCR, the repertoire was profiled, and TCRdb retains in-frame clones only, with some absent. Of under 2,000,000 clones in the sample, roughly 94% were seen once. What was sequenced was naive CD8+ T cells sorted from blood. These receptors all stem from a man between 18 and 35 years old in good health. Both conserved end residues are part of each CDR3. Each record gives: D gene, clone size, V gene, J gene, CDR3 DNA, CDR3 protein. The D gene is left open where the match is weak. Expanded clones get a size class; other rows say once, few or many, or leave the size out.

>TRBD1|-|TRBV4-3|TRBJ2-7
TGCGCCAGCAGCCAAGGGCAGGGGGCTCCCTACGAGCAGTACTTC
CASSQGQGAPYEQYF
>TRBD1|-|TRBV5-4|TRBJ1-2
TGTGCCAGCAGCCCGGTGGCGACAGGGTTCGGCTATGGCTACACCTTC
CASSPVATGFGYGYTF
>-|-|TRBV11-2|TRBJ2-5
TGTGCCAGCAGCTTAATCGAGGAGACCCAGTACTTC
CASSLIEETQYF
>TRBD2|-|TRBV5-8|TRBJ2-7
TGTGCCAGCAGCTCCCGGGACTACATCTACGAGCAGTACTTC
CASSSRDYIYEQYF
>TRBD2|-|TRBV7-2|TRBJ2-7
TGTGCCAGCAGCTTAGGAGCGGGAGGCTACGAGCAGTACTTC
CASSLGAGGYEQYF
>-|-|TRBV5-6|TRBJ2-2
TGTGCCAGCAGCTTGGAAAATAACGGGGAGCTGTTTTTT
CASSLENNGELFF
>TRBD2|-|TRBV19|TRBJ2-7
TGTGCCAGTAGTCCAGGGACTAGCGGGTATGGGGAGTACTTC
CASSPGTSGYGEYF
>-|-|TRBV29-1|TRBJ1-1
TGCAGCGTTGTCCGGGGGAACACTGAAGCTTTCTTT
CSVVRGNTEAFF
>-|-|TRBV4-1|TRBJ1-1
TGCGCCAGCAGCCAAGATTCGAAGACAGAAGCTTTCTTT
CASSQDSKTEAFF
>-|-|TRBV5-6|TRBJ2-1
TGTGCCAGCACCTCCGTTGGGGATGAGCAGTTCTTC
CASTSVGDEQFF
>-|-|TRBV7-9|TRBJ2-7
TGTGCCAGCAGCCTGTCCTCCTACGAGCAGTACTTC
CASSLSSYEQYF
>-|-|TRBV5-1|TRBJ2-5
TGCGCCAGCAGCTTGAACGGGAACCCCCAAGAGACCCAGTACTTC
CASSLNGNPQETQYF
>-|once|TRBV29-1|TRBJ1-2
TGCAGCGTTGACGAGGCCAGGGGTGCGTTCGGCTACACCTTC
CSVDEARGAFGYTF
>-|-|TRBV4-3|TRBJ2-1
TGCGCCAGCAGCCAAGATTACCTCGACCCTTACAATGAGCAGTTCTTC
CASSQDYLDPYNEQFF
>-|-|TRBV10-1|TRBJ1-2
TGCGCCAGCAAGCGTACCTTAAAGCCCTCCCGCTATGGCTACACCTTC
CASKRTLKPSRYGYTF
>TRBD2|-|TRBV5-1|TRBJ2-3
TGCGCCAGCTCGGGAATAGCGGGACGGGACACAGATACGCAGTATTTT
CASSGIAGRDTDTQYF
>TRBD2|-|TRBV5-1|TRBJ2-7
TGCGCCAGCAGCCCTCCGACTAGCGGGGGAACTCCTAACGAGCAGTACTTC
CASSPPTSGGTPNEQYF
>-|-|TRBV7-9|TRBJ1-2
TGTGCCAGCAGCTTGGGGCAGGGGTCTGATGGCTACACCTTC
CASSLGQGSDGYTF
>TRBD2|-|TRBV30|TRBJ2-1
TGTGCCTGGAGGCAGCGGGGGTTCTTC
CAWRQRGFF
>TRBD1|-|TRBV7-8|TRBJ1-4
TGTGCCAGCAGCCCCCTACAGGGGAATGAAAAACTGTTTTTT
CASSPLQGNEKLFF
>-|few|TRBV30|TRBJ1-2
TGTGCCTGGACTCACCCGTCACAGGGAAACTATGGCTACACCTTC
CAWTHPSQGNYGYTF
>-|-|TRBV6-5|TRBJ2-7
TGTGCCAGCAGTTACTCACTTGGGTCCTACGAGCAGTACTTC
CASSYSLGSYEQYF
>TRBD2|-|TRBV10-1|TRBJ2-2
TGCGCCAGCAGCGACGAGGGTCTAGCGGGAGGGCTAGTGCCCGGGGAGCTGTTTTTT
CASSDEGLAGGLVPGELFF
>-|-|TRBV5-4|TRBJ2-5
TGTGCCAGCAGGTCATGGAACCAAGAGACCCAGTACTTC
CASRSWNQETQYF
>TRBD2|-|TRBV5-4|TRBJ2-1
TGTGCCAGCAGCTTAGGGGCTAGCGGGGGCTATGAGCAGTTCTTC
CASSLGASGGYEQFF
>-|-|TRBV10-2|TRBJ2-7
TGCGCCAGCAGTGATTATTCCTACGAGCAGTACTTC
CASSDYSYEQYF
>-|-|TRBV27|TRBJ2-1
TGTGCCAGCAGAGAAAGTGCCGGGACGTCGGTCCAGTTCTTC
CASRESAGTSVQFF
>-|-|TRBV28|TRBJ1-2
TGTGCCAGCAGTTCGCCAAGAGGGCGCGATGGCTACACCTTC
CASSSPRGRDGYTF
>-|-|TRBV27|TRBJ2-2
TGTGCCAGCAGTTTTGTCGCCGGGGAGCTGTTTTTT
CASSFVAGELFF
>TRBD2|-|TRBV7-9|TRBJ2-3
TGTGCCAGCAGCTTAGCGAGCGGGGCCCTCCAAGATACGCAGTATTTT
CASSLASGALQDTQYF
>-|-|TRBV7-9|TRBJ1-1
TGTGCCAGCAGCTTAGTGGGGACTCCCGAAGCTTTCTTT
CASSLVGTPEAFF
>-|once|TRBV28|TRBJ1-2
TGTGCCAGCAGTTTCCCCGTCTATGGCTACACCTTC
CASSFPVYGYTF
>TRBD1|-|TRBV10-3|TRBJ2-2
TGTGCCATCAGCCGGACAGGGCCCACCGGGGAGCTGTTTTTT
CAISRTGPTGELFF
>-|-|TRBV5-1|TRBJ2-1
TGCGCCAGCAGCTCCGGACGGGACAATGAGCAGTTCTTC
CASSSGRDNEQFF
>-|-|TRBV7-9|TRBJ2-1
TGTGCCAGCAGCCCCCGTTGGAATAGTCAGCGTTGGAATGAGCAGTTCTTC
CASSPRWNSQRWNEQFF
>-|-|TRBV28|TRBJ2-7
TGTGCCAGCAGTATAAGGGGCCCGTGGGCCGAGCAGTACTTC
CASSIRGPWAEQYF
>-|once|TRBV5-8|TRBJ1-1
TGTGCCAGCAGCTTGGGAGCAGGGAACACTGAAGCTTTCTTT
CASSLGAGNTEAFF
>-|-|TRBV28|TRBJ2-7
TGTGCCAGCAGTTTATTGGTCTCGAGCTCCTACGAGCAGTACTTC
CASSLLVSSSYEQYF
>TRBD1|-|TRBV7-2|TRBJ1-2
TGTGCCAGCAGCTTAGTACAGGGGAATGGCTACACCTTC
CASSLVQGNGYTF
>-|-|TRBV30|TRBJ2-3
TGTGCCTGGAGTGCCACAGGGTGGGGCACAGATACGCAGTATTTT
CAWSATGWGTDTQYF
>-|-|TRBV6-1|TRBJ1-2
TGTGCCAGCAGTGTCTCCACGGAGGGGGGTGGCTACACCTTC
CASSVSTEGGGYTF
>-|-|TRBV6-6|TRBJ2-7
TGTGCCAGCAGCACCGGGGTCGAGCAGTACTTC
CASSTGVEQYF
>-|-|TRBV7-9|TRBJ2-7
TGTGCCAGCAGCTTAGTGAGGGACGAGCAGTACTTC
CASSLVRDEQYF
>TRBD2|-|TRBV7-8|TRBJ2-1
TGTGCCAGCAGCCCTGACTGGGCTAGCGGGACCTACAATGAGCAGTTCTTC
CASSPDWASGTYNEQFF
>TRBD1|-|TRBV28|TRBJ1-6
TGTGCCAGCAGTTTAGGGACAGATAATTCACCCCTCCACTTT
CASSLGTDNSPLHF
>-|-|TRBV6-5|TRBJ1-5
TGTGCCAGCAGTACCGACGGGCAGCCCCAGCATTTT
CASSTDGQPQHF
>TRBD2|once|TRBV15|TRBJ2-1
TGTGCCACCAGCTCCAGCGGGGGGGCCATTGAGCAGTTCTTC
CATSSSGGAIEQFF
>-|-|TRBV4-3|TRBJ2-1
TGCGCCAGCAGCCAAGCCCTGGGTAGTGAGCAGTTCTTC
CASSQALGSEQFF
>TRBD1|-|TRBV11-2|TRBJ2-7
TGTGCCAGCAGCCCCCCTCGAGACAGGGGCCTCTACGAGCAGTACTTC
CASSPPRDRGLYEQYF
>TRBD2|-|TRBV7-3|TRBJ2-2
TGTGCCAGCAGCTCGTCGGGACTAGCGGGGGGAGCCGGGGAGCTGTTTTTT
CASSSSGLAGGAGELFF
>-|-|TRBV14|TRBJ1-2
TGTGCCAGCAGAAAGGACGGAGACTATGGCTACACCTTC
CASRKDGDYGYTF